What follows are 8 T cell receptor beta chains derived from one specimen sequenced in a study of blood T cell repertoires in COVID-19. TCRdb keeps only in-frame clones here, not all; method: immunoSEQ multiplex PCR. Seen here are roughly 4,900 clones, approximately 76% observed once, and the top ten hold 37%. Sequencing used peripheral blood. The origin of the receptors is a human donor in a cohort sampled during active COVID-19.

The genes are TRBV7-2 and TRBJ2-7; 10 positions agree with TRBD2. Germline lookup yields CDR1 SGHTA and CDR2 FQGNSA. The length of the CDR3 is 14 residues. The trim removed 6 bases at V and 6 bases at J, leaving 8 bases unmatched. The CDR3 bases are TGTGCCAGCAGTAGTAGCGGGGGGCTTCTCGAGCAGTACTTC. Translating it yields CASSSSGGLLEQYF. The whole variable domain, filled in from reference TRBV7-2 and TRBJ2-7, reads GAGVSQSPSNKVTEKGKDVELRCDPISGHTALYWYRQSLGQGLEFLIYFQGNSAPDKSGLPSDRFSAERTGGSVSTLTIQRTQQEDSAVYLCASSSSGGLLEQYFGPGTRLTVT.

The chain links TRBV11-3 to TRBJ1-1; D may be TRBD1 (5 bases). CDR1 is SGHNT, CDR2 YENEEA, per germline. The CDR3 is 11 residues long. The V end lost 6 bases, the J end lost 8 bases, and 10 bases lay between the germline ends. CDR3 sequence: CASSLEGEAFF. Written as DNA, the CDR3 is TGTGCCAGCAGTCTGGAGGGGGAAGCTTTCTTT.

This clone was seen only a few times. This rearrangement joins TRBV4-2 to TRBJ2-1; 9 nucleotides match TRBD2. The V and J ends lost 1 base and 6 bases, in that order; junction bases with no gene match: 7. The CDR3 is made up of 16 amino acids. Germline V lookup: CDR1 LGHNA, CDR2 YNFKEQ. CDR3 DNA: TGTGCCAGCAGCCAAGCCGGGGCGGGGGGGCTCAATGAGCAGTTCTTC. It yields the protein CASSQAGAGGLNEQFF.

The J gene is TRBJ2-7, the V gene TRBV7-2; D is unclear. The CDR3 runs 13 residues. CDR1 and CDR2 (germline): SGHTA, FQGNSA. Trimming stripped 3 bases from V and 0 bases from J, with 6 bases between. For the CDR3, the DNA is TGTGCCAGCAGCTTGGGCCCCTCCTACGAGCAGTACTTC. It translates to CASSLGPSYEQYF.

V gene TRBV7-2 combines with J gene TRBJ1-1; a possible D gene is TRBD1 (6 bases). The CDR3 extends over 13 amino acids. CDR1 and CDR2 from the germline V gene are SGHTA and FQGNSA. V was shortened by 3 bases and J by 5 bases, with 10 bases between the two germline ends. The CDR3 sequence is CASSFGRGTEAFF. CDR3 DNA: TGTGCCAGCAGCTTCGGCAGGGGTACTGAAGCTTTCTTT. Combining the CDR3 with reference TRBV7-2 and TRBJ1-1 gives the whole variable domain GAGVSQSPSNKVTEKGKDVELRCDPISGHTALYWYRQSLGQGLEFLIYFQGNSAPDKSGLPSDRFSAERTGGSVSTLTIQRTQQEDSAVYLCASSFGRGTEAFFGQGTRLTVV.

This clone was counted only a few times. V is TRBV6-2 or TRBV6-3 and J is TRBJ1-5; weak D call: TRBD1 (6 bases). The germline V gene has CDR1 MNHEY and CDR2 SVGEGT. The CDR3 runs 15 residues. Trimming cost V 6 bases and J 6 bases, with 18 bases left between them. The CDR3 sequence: CASSDGGAPPQPQHF. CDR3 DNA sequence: TGTGCCAGCAGCGACGGGGGGGCTCCACCTCAGCCCCAGCATTTT.

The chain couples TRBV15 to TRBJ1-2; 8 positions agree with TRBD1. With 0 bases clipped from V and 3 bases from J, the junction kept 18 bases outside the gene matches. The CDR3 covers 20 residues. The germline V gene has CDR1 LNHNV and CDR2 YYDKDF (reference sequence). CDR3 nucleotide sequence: TGTGCCACCAGCAGAGATAGGAGGGAGACAGGGGCCAACGCGGACTATGGCTACACCTTC. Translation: CATSRDRRETGANADYGYTF. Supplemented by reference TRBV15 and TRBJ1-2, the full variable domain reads DAMVIQNPRYQVTQFGKPVTLSCSQTLNHNVMYWYQQKSSQAPKLLFHYYDKDFNNEADTPDNFQSRRPNTSFCFLDIRSPGLGDTAMYLCATSRDRRETGANADYGYTFGSGTRLTVV.

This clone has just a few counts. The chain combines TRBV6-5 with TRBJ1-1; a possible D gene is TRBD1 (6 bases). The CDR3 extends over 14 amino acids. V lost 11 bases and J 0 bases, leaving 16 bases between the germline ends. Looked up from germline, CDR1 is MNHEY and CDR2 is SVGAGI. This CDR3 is CAAYSRTVNTEAFF. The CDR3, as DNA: TGTGCCGCATACTCCCGGACAGTGAACACTGAAGCTTTCTTT.